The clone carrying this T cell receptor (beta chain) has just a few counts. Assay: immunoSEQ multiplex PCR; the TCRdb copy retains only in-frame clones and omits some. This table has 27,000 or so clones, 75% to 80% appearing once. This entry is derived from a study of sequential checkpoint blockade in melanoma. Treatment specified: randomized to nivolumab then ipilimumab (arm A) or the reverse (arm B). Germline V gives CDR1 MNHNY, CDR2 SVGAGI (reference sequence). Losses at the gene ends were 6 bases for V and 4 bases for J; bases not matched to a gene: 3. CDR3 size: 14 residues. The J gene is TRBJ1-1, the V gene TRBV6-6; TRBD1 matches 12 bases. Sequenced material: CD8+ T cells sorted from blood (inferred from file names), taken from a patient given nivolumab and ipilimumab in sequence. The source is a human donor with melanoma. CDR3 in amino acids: CASREGQGATEAFF. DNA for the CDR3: TGTGCCAGCAGGGAGGGACAGGGGGCCACTGAAGCTTTCTTT.